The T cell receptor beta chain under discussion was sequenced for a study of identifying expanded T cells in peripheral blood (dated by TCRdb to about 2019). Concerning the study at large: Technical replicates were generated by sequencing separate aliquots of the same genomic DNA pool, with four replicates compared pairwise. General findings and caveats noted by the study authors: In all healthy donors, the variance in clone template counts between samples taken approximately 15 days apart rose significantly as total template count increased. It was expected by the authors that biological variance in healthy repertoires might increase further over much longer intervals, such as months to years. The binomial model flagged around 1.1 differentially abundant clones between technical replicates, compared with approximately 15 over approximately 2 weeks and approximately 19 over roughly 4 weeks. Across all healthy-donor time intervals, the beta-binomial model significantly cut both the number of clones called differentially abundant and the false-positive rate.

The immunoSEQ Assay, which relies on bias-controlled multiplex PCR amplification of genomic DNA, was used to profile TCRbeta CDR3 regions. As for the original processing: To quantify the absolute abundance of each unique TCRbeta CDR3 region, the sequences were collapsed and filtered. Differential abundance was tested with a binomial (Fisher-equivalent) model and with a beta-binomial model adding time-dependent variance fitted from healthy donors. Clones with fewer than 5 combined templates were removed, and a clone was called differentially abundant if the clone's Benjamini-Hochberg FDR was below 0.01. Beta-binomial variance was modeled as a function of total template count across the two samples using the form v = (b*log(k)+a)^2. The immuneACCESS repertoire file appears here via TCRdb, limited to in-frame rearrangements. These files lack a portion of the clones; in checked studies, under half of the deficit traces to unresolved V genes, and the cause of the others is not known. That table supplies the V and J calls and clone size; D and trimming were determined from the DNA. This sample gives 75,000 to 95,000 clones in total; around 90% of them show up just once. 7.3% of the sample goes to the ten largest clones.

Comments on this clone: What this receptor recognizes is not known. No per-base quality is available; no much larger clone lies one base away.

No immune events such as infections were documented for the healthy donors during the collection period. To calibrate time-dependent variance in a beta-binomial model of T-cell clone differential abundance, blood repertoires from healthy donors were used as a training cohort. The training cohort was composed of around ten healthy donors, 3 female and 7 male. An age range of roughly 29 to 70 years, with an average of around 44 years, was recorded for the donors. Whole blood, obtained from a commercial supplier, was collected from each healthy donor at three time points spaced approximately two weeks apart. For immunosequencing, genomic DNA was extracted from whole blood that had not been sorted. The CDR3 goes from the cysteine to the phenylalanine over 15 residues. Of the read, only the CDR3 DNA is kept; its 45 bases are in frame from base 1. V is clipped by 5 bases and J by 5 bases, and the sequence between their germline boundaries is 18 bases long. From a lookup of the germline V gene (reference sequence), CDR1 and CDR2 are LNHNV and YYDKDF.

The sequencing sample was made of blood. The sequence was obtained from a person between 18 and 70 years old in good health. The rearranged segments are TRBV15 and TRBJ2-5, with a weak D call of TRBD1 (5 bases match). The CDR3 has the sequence CATSRPGWDGETQYF. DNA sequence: TGTGCCACCAGCCGACCAGGGTGGGATGGGGAGACCCAGTACTTC.